Following are 31 T cell receptor beta chains from one sample sequenced in a study of identical twins. TCRdb re-called the 5' RACE reads with MiXCR, one entry per CDR3 protein. The data hold 450,000 to 650,000 distinct CDR3 sequences, with 7.5% to 10% observed a single time. These data are also associated with another study on yellow fever vaccine responses in identical twins.

Sample: PBMCs. The receptors derive from a woman under 30 in good health.

This clonotype has at least ten counts. J is TRBJ2-3 and V is TRBV7-2, with TRBD2 identical over 14 bases. From germline, CDR1 is SGHTA and CDR2 FQGNSA. Unmatched junction bases numbered 3, after V lost 4 bases and J lost 6 bases. This CDR3 spans 15 amino acids. DNA of the CDR3: TGTGCCAGCAGCTCGACTAGCGGGGGGGCGGATACGCAGTATTTT. It codes for CASSSTSGGADTQYF. The whole variable domain, remainder taken from reference TRBV7-2 and TRBJ2-3, is GAGVSQSPSNKVTEKGKDVELRCDPISGHTALYWYRQSLGQGLEFLIYFQGNSAPDKSGLPSDRFSAERTGGSVSTLTIQRTQQEDSAVYLCASSSTSGGADTQYFGPGTRLTVL.

This clonotype has a count of ten or more. The chain employs TRBV25-1 and TRBJ2-2; D is possibly TRBD1 (7 bases). Deletions cut 4 bases from V and 6 bases from J, with 18 bases between. Per the germline V gene, CDR1 is MGHDK and CDR2 is SYGVNS. The CDR3 sequence is 16 residues long. CDR3 protein: CASSGAGQWLPGELFF. The DNA for the CDR3 is TGTGCCAGCAGTGGCGCGGGACAGTGGCTCCCCGGGGAGCTGTTTTTT.

This clonotype was seen many times. The chain joins TRBV7-9 to TRBJ2-7, with D possibly being TRBD2 (6 bases). V gave up 5 bases and J gave up 3 bases, with 20 bases separating them. CDR1 is SEHNR, CDR2 FQNEAQ, per germline (reference sequence). CDR3 length: 16 amino acids. The CDR3 sequence: CASSPAMASVSYEQYF. CDR3 nucleotides: TGTGCCAGCAGCCCGGCAATGGCTAGCGTTAGCTACGAGCAGTACTTC.

In nucleotides, the CDR3 is TGTGCCAGCAGTGACCCCTCCGAGCAGTACTTC. Amino acids: CASSDPSEQYF. The chain employs TRBV2 and TRBJ2-7; D uncertain. The germline V gene has CDR1 SNHLY and CDR2 FYNNEI. This CDR3 has 11 amino acids. Trimming took 3 bases from V and 6 from J, leaving 6 bases between them.

The table lists this clonotype with a few counts. The rearrangement joins TRBV6-1 to TRBJ2-3; D is uncertain. V was shortened by 5 bases and J by 3 bases, with 6 bases between the two germline ends. The CDR3 is made up of 12 amino acids. Per germline, CDR1 MNHNS and CDR2 SASEGT. This CDR3 is CASSKQTDTQYF. For the CDR3, the DNA is TGTGCCAGCAGTAAACAAACAGATACGCAGTATTTT.

This clonotype was seen a few times. The chain recombines TRBV12-3 or TRBV12-4 with TRBJ2-7; 12 bases align to TRBD1. V lost 6 bases, J lost 5 bases, and 5 bases stayed unmatched. CDR3 size: 14 residues. As DNA, the CDR3 is TGTGCCAGCAGCACGGGACAGGGGGCCCACGAGCAGTACTTC. This encodes CASSTGQGAHEQYF.

This clonotype was detected only a few times. The chain links TRBV12-3 or TRBV12-4 to TRBJ2-7; 7 nucleotides align to TRBD1. The CDR3 has 13 amino acids. The J segment lost 5 bases and the V segment lost 7 bases, leaving 8 bases of the junction unmatched. The CDR3 coding sequence is TGTGCCAGCACCCTGGGACAGTCCGACGAGCAGTACTTC. As protein: CASTLGQSDEQYF.

The chain's CDR3 is CAWSVGTQETQYF. The CDR3 DNA follows: TGTGCCTGGAGTGTTGGGACCCAAGAGACCCAGTACTTC. V gene TRBV30 combines with J gene TRBJ2-5; TRBD1 or TRBD2 may be the D gene (5 bases each). The CDR3 extends over 13 amino acids. Germline values: CDR1 GTSNPN, CDR2 SVGIG (reference sequence). Trimming pared 0 bases from V and 1 base from J, leaving 6 bases between.

This clonotype has at least ten counts. The rearrangement links TRBV20-1 to TRBJ1-2; D unresolved. Trimming removed 6 bases at V and 2 bases at J, with 16 bases between. The CDR3 runs to 14 residues. Germline V gives CDR1 DFQATT, CDR2 SNEGSKA (reference sequence). The CDR3 DNA sequence: TGCAGTGCCCCGACACTCCTCTTCAACTATGGCTACACCTTC. It specifies CSAPTLLFNYGYTF.

At least ten counts were recorded for this clonotype. The V and J genes are TRBV7-2 and TRBJ2-7; 9 nucleotides match TRBD2. The CDR3 is 14 amino acids. The germline CDR1 and CDR2 sequences are SGHTA and FQGNSA. The junction had 3 bases not matched to a gene; V was cut back by 4 bases and J by 2 bases. Written as DNA, the CDR3 is TGTGCCAGCAGCTCCGGCGGGGGGGCCTACGAGCAGTACTTC. It specifies CASSSGGGAYEQYF. The variable domain in full, with the rest retrieved from reference TRBV7-2 and TRBJ2-7, is GAGVSQSPSNKVTEKGKDVELRCDPISGHTALYWYRQSLGQGLEFLIYFQGNSAPDKSGLPSDRFSAERTGGSVSTLTIQRTQQEDSAVYLCASSSGGGAYEQYFGPGTRLTVT.

Only a few counts were recorded for this clonotype. This sequence joins TRBV7-2 and TRBJ2-7; D is perhaps TRBD1 or TRBD2 (5 bases each). CDR1 is SGHTA and CDR2 is FQGNSA in the germline V gene. The CDR3 is made up of 14 amino acids. The V end lost 5 bases, the J end lost 1 base, and 12 bases lay between the germline ends. CDR3 residues: CASSTNGASYEQYF. In nucleotides, the CDR3 is TGTGCCAGCAGCACTAACGGGGCTTCCTACGAGCAGTACTTC.

The chain is built from TRBV11-1 and TRBJ2-2; D is uncertain. The CDR3 loop spans 13 amino acids. Germline assignment: CDR1 SGHAT and CDR2 FQDESV (reference sequence). V lost 7 bases and J lost 7, with 13 bases in between. The DNA of the CDR3 is TGTGCCAGCACCCAAACCCTCAGCGGGGAGCTGTTTTTT. Translating gives CASTQTLSGELFF.

The gene calls are TRBV20-1 and TRBJ2-3, with D possibly TRBD2 on 5 matching bases. Germline assignment: CDR1 DFQATT and CDR2 SNEGSKA (reference sequence). Trimming cost V 3 bases and J 2 bases, with 6 bases left between them. The CDR3 is 12 residues long. The DNA of the CDR3 is TGCAGTGCTAGTCGGGACACAGATACGCAGTATTTT. Residues: CSASRDTDTQYF.

This clonotype was counted a few times. The rearrangement links TRBV29-1 to TRBJ1-2; D is unclear. Trimming stripped 7 bases from V and 4 bases from J, with 10 bases between. The CDR3 totals 11 residues. Germline assignment: CDR1 SQVTM and CDR2 ANQGSEA. Here the CDR3 reads CSERASYGYTF. The DNA for the CDR3 is TGCAGCGAAAGGGCCAGCTATGGCTACACCTTC.

This clonotype was observed once. The rearrangement joins TRBV24-1 to TRBJ2-3, with D possibly being TRBD1 or TRBD2 (6 bases each). The CDR3 loop spans 15 amino acids. Germline V gene lookup returns CDR1 KGHDR and CDR2 SFDVKD. Trimming removed 9 bases from V and 1 base from J, with 16 bases in between. The CDR3 region is CATGGWPGGTDTQYF. The CDR3 coding sequence is TGTGCCACCGGGGGGTGGCCAGGGGGCACAGATACGCAGTATTTT.

This clonotype was counted ten times or more. The chain joins TRBV20-1 to TRBJ2-1, with D perhaps TRBD1 or TRBD2 (6 bases each). V was cut by 3 bases and J by 9 bases, with 27 bases left in between. This CDR3 contains 17 residues. Germline lookup yields CDR1 DFQATT and CDR2 SNEGSKA (reference sequence). CDR3 amino acids: CSASPPGAAYQAGEQFF. The CDR3, as DNA: TGCAGTGCTAGCCCACCGGGGGCAGCTTACCAAGCTGGTGAGCAGTTCTTC.

This clonotype came up a few times. This rearrangement joins TRBV5-1 to TRBJ2-1, with D hard to call. The CDR3 spans 14 residues. The V gene's germline CDR1 is SGHRS and CDR2 YFSETQ. V shed 2 bases and J shed 3 bases, with 9 bases lying between them. The CDR3 DNA reads TGCGCCAGCAGCTTCGACGGCCGCTACAATGAGCAGTTCTTC. Amino acid sequence: CASSFDGRYNEQFF. Variable domain in full (rest from reference TRBV5-1 and TRBJ2-1): KAGVTQTPRYLIKTRGQQVTLSCSPISGHRSVSWYQQTPGQGLQFLFEYFSETQRNKGNFPGRFSGRQFSNSRSEMNVSTLELGDSALYLCASSFDGRYNEQFFGPGTRLTVL.

V usage is TRBV5-6 and J usage is TRBJ2-7; TRBD1 might be the D (6 bases). The CDR3 runs 16 residues. Germline V gene lookup returns CDR1 SGHDT and CDR2 YYEEEE. V was clipped by 0 bases and J by 2 bases, with 15 bases between them. CDR3 loop: CASSLGYGGNAYEQYF. CDR3 nucleotide sequence: TGTGCCAGCAGCTTGGGATATGGGGGCAACGCCTACGAGCAGTACTTC.

The rearrangement links TRBV2 to TRBJ2-7, with D hard to call. The length of the CDR3 is 14 residues. Trimming left V 3 bases short and J 1 base short, with 10 bases between. Germline loops: CDR1 SNHLY, CDR2 FYNNEI. The DNA for the CDR3 is TGTGCCAGCAGTGAGATTGATGTTTCCTACGAGCAGTACTTC. This codes for CASSEIDVSYEQYF.

This clonotype was picked up many times. The V call is TRBV28, the J call TRBJ2-4; D not resolved. The ends were cut back, 3 bases at V and 0 bases at J, with 12 bases in the middle. The CDR3 is made up of 16 amino acids. Looked up from germline, CDR1 is MDHEN and CDR2 is SYDVKM. CDR3 residues: CASSFRAVPAKNIQYF. Written as DNA, the CDR3 is TGTGCCAGCAGTTTTCGGGCAGTTCCAGCCAAAAACATTCAGTACTTC. Complete variable domain (other parts from reference TRBV28 and TRBJ2-4): DVKVTQSSRYLVKRTGEKVFLECVQDMDHENMFWYRQDPGLGLRLIYFSYDVKMKEKGDIPEGYSVSREKKERFSLILESASTNQTSMYLCASSFRAVPAKNIQYFGAGTRLSVL.

This clonotype was observed at least ten times. The V gene is TRBV21-1, the J gene TRBJ2-7. TRBV21-1 is classified as a pseudogene. The CDR3 runs to 11 residues. CDR3 sequence (DNA): TGTGCCAGCCGCAACTCCTACGAGCAGTACTTC. Translated, it gives CASRNSYEQYF.

This clonotype was counted at least ten times. The chain links TRBV4-3 to TRBJ2-7, with D uncertain. Germline CDR1 reads LGHNA; CDR2 reads YSLEER. Trimming took off 0 bases at V and 0 bases at J, with 9 bases between the two ends. This CDR3 region has 15 residues. CDR3 protein: CASSQDLGYSYEQYF. The CDR3 DNA reads TGCGCCAGCAGCCAAGATTTGGGGTACTCCTACGAGCAGTACTTC.

V usage is TRBV7-9 and J usage is TRBJ2-5; 12 bases align to TRBD2. CDR3 length: 14 residues. Germline V gene data show CDR1 as SEHNR and CDR2 as FQNEAQ (reference sequence). Trimming at V came to 4 bases and at J to 6 bases, leaving 3 bases not matched to a gene. CDR3 protein: CASSSSGGAKTQYF. DNA of the CDR3: TGTGCCAGCAGCTCTAGCGGGGGGGCGAAGACCCAGTACTTC. Using reference TRBV7-9 and TRBJ2-5 for the parts outside the CDR3, the full variable domain is DTGVSQNPRHKITKRGQNVTFRCDPISEHNRLYWYRQTLGQGPEFLTYFQNEAQLEKSRLLSDRFSAERPKGSFSTLEIQRTEQGDSAMYLCASSSSGGAKTQYFGPGTRLLVL.

The chain links TRBV20-1 to TRBJ2-7; TRBD2 might be the D (5 bases). V lost 6 bases and J 0 bases, leaving 12 bases between the germline ends. The V gene's germline CDR1 is DFQATT and CDR2 SNEGSKA (reference sequence). The CDR3 consists of 13 residues. The CDR3 sequence is CSAKEANSYEQYF. The DNA of the CDR3 is TGCAGTGCCAAGGAGGCCAACTCCTACGAGCAGTACTTC.

This clonotype was counted ten times or more. The rearrangement joins TRBV7-2 to TRBJ2-7; tentatively, D is TRBD2 (6 bases). Germline CDR1 SGHTA, CDR2 FQGNSA. V shed 4 bases and J shed 3 bases, with 10 bases lying between them. This CDR3 spans 13 amino acids. CDR3 in amino acids: CASSYSGYYEQYF. The CDR3 nucleotides read TGTGCCAGCAGCTATAGCGGATACTACGAGCAGTACTTC.

The chain links TRBV28 to TRBJ2-4; no clear D gene. CDR1 and CDR2 from the germline V gene are MDHEN and SYDVKM. This CDR3 region has 13 residues. The germline V and J ends were trimmed by 4 bases and 15 bases, with 19 bases remaining between them. This CDR3 reads CASSYTVRVERYF. In nucleotides, the CDR3 is TGTGCCAGCAGTTACACCGTTCGAGTGGAGAGGTACTTC.

This clonotype was observed a handful of times. This sequence joins TRBV6-2 or TRBV6-3 and TRBJ2-5, with TRBD1 as a possible D gene (6 bases). The V gene lost 0 bases and the J gene lost 5 bases, with 13 bases spanning the gap. The CDR3 consists of 15 residues. CDR1 MNHEY and CDR2 SVGEGT come from the germline V gene. This chain's CDR3 is CASSYSRAGVETQYF. The CDR3 nucleotides are TGTGCCAGCAGTTACTCGAGGGCAGGGGTGGAGACCCAGTACTTC.

This clonotype was detected many times. V usage is TRBV7-9 and J usage is TRBJ2-5; perhaps TRBD1 as D (6 bases). The CDR3 has 14 amino acids. V shed 7 bases and J shed 7 bases, with 19 bases lying between them. Germline CDR1 and CDR2: SEHNR and FQNEAQ (reference sequence). In DNA, the CDR3 is TGTGCCAGCACCGCAATAGACAGGTCCGGGACCCAGTACTTC. Encoded protein: CASTAIDRSGTQYF. Drawing the rest from reference TRBV7-9 and TRBJ2-5, the complete variable domain is DTGVSQNPRHKITKRGQNVTFRCDPISEHNRLYWYRQTLGQGPEFLTYFQNEAQLEKSRLLSDRFSAERPKGSFSTLEIQRTEQGDSAMYLCASTAIDRSGTQYFGPGTRLLVL.

The chain employs TRBV29-1 and TRBJ1-2; TRBD1 matches at 10 bases. The length of the CDR3 is 13 residues. V shed 6 bases and J 4 bases; nucleotides not matched to a gene: 5. CDR1 SQVTM and CDR2 ANQGSEA come from the germline V gene. CDR3: CSVATGGGYGYTF. CDR3 DNA: TGCAGCGTGGCGACAGGGGGCGGCTATGGCTACACCTTC.

This clonotype occurred a few times. The J gene is TRBJ1-5, the V gene TRBV20-1; D uncertain. CDR1 is DFQATT, CDR2 SNEGSKA, per germline (reference sequence). The CDR3 contains 15 residues. Trimming pared 6 bases from V and 4 bases from J, leaving 19 bases between. The CDR3 loop reads CSATLREGKNQPQHF. DNA for the CDR3: TGCAGTGCCACCCTCCGCGAGGGAAAGAATCAGCCCCAGCATTTT.

The J gene is TRBJ2-2, the V gene TRBV7-9; D is ambiguous. The CDR3 contains 15 residues. CDR1 is SEHNR and CDR2 is FQNEAQ in the germline V gene (reference sequence). V gave up 3 bases and J gave up 6 bases, with 14 bases separating them. The chain's CDR3 is CASSLAGLKAGELFF. As DNA, the CDR3 is TGTGCCAGCAGCTTGGCAGGTCTGAAGGCCGGGGAGCTGTTTTTT.